The clone carrying this T cell receptor (beta chain) has only a few counts. Its antigen is currently unknown. This record belongs to a study of T cells in tumors after PD-1 blockade. Study-wide background: Either cemiplimab 350 mg every 2 weeks or pembrolizumab 200 mg every 3 weeks was given. Peripheral blood samples averaged approximately 37,000 unique clonotypes and 113,528 templates.

Study-level results: Approximately 41% of tumor TCR clonotypes were also found in blood.

Genomic DNA template from tumor biopsies or peripheral blood, 616 ng to 6,004 ng input. Generated by immunoSEQ multiplex PCR, the TCRdb table keeps only in-frame clones and is missing some. The table records 45,000 to 60,000 clones, approximately 79% of them present only once. Trimming took 5 bases from V and 8 from J; bases not matched to a gene: 6. This CDR3 is 13 amino acids long. The V gene's germline CDR1 is SEHNR and CDR2 FQNEAQ (reference sequence). The clonotype was recovered from a human donor with advanced basal cell or squamous cell carcinoma (not recorded which). The input for sequencing was PBMCs, taken before anti-PD-1 therapy. V is TRBV7-9 and J is TRBJ1-2; 9 nucleotides agree with TRBD1. CDR3 sequence: CASSVQGAPGYTF. The CDR3 nucleotides are TGTGCCAGCAGCGTACAGGGGGCTCCGGGCTACACCTTC.